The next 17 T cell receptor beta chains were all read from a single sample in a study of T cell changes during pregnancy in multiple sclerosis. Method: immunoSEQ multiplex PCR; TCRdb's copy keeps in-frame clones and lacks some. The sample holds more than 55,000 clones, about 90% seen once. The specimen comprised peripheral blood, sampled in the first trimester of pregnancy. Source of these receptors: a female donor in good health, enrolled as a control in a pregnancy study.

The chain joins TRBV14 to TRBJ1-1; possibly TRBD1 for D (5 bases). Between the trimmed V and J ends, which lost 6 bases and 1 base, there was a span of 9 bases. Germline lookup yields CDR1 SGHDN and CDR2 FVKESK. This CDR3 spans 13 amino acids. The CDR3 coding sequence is TGTGCCAGCAGAGGAGGGGAGAACACTGAAGCTTTCTTT. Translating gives CASRGGENTEAFF.

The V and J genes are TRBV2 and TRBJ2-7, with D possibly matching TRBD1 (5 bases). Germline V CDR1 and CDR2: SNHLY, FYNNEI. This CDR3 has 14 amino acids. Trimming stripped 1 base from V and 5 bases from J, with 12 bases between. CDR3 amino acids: CASSEVRVGDEQYF. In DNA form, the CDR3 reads TGTGCCAGCAGTGAAGTCCGGGTAGGGGACGAGCAGTACTTC.

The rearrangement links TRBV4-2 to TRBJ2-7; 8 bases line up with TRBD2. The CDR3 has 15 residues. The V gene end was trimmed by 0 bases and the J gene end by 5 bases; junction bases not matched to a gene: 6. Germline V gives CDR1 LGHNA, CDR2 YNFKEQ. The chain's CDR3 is CASSQDSGTPNEQYF. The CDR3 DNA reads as TGTGCCAGCAGCCAAGATAGCGGGACGCCGAACGAGCAGTACTTC.

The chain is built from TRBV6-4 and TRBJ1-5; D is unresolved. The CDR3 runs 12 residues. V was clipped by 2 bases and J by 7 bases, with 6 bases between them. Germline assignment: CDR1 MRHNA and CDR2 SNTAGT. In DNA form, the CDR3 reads TGTGCCAGCAGTGACAGGAGCCAGCCCCAGCATTTT. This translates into CASSDRSQPQHF.

CDR3 sequence reads: CASSSTGGTYGYTF. The DNA of the CDR3 is TGTGCCAGCAGTTCAACAGGGGGCACCTATGGCTACACCTTC. The V and J genes are TRBV2 and TRBJ1-2; TRBD1 aligns across 9 bases. J lost 4 bases, V lost 5 bases, and 5 bases had no gene match. CDR3 length: 14 amino acids. Germline CDR1 reads SNHLY; CDR2 reads FYNNEI.

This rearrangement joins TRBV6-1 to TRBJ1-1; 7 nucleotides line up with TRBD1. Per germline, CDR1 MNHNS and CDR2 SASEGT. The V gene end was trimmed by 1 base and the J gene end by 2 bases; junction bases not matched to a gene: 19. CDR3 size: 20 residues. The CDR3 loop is CASSEGGIRGLIAGNTEAFF. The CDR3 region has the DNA TGTGCCAGCAGTGAAGGAGGGATTAGGGGGCTAATCGCGGGTAACACTGAAGCTTTCTTT.

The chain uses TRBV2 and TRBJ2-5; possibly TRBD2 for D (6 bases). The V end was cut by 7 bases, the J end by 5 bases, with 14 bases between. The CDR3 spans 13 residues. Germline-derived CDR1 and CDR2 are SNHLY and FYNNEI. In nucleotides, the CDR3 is TGTGCCAGCAAGGTTGGGAGGACGGAGACCCAGTACTTC. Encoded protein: CASKVGRTETQYF. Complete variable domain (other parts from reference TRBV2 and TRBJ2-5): EPEVTQTPSHQVTQMGQEVILRCVPISNHLYFYWYRQILGQKVEFLVSFYNNEISEKSEIFDDQFSVERPDGSNFTLKIRSTKLEDSAMYFCASKVGRTETQYFGPGTRLLVL.

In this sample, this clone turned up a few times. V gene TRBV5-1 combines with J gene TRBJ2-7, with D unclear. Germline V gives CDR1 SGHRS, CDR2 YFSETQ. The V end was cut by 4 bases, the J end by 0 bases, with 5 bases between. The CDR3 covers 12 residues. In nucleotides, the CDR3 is TGCGCCAGCAGCCCGGGCTCCTACGAGCAGTACTTC. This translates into CASSPGSYEQYF.

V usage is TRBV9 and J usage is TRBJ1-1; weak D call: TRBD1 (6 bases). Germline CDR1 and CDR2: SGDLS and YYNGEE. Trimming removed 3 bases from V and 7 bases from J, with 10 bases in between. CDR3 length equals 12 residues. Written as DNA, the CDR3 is TGTGCCAGCAGCGCCCAACAGGGTGAAGCTTTCTTT. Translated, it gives CASSAQQGEAFF. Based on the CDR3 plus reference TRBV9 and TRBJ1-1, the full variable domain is DSGVTQTPKHLITATGQRVTLRCSPRSGDLSVYWYQQSLDQGLQFLIQYYNGEERAKGNILERFSAQQFPDLHSELNLSSLELGDSALYFCASSAQQGEAFFGQGTRLTVV.

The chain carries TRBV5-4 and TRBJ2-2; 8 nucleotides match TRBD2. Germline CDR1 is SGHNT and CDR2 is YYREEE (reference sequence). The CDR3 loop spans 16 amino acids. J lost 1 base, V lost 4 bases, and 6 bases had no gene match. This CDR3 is CASSPTGTRNTGELFF. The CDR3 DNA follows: TGTGCCAGCAGCCCCACCGGGACTAGGAACACCGGGGAGCTGTTTTTT.

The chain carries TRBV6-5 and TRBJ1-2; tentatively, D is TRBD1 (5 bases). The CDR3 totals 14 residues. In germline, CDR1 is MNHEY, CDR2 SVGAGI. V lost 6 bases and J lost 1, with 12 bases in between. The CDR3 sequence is CASRRQGLNYGYTF. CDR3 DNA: TGTGCCAGCAGAAGGCAGGGCCTTAACTATGGCTACACCTTC.

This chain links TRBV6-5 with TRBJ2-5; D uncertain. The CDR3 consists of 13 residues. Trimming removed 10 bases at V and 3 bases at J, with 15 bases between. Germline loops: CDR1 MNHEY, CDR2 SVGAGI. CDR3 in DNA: TGTGCCACAAGAGAAACAGTAGAAGAGACCCAGTACTTC. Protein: CATRETVEETQYF.

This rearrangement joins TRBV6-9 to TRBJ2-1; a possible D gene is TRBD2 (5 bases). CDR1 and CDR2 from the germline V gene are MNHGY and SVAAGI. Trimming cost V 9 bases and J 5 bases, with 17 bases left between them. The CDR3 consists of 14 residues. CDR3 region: CARGLREWDNEQFF. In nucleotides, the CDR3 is TGTGCCAGGGGGTTGAGGGAGTGGGACAATGAGCAGTTCTTC.

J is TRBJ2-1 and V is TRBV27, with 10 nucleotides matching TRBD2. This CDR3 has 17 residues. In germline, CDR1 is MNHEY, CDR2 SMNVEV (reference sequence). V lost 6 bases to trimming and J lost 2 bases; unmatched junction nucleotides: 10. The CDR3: CASRKFGLAETYNEQFF. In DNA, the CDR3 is TGTGCCAGCAGGAAATTCGGACTAGCGGAGACCTACAATGAGCAGTTCTTC.

DNA for the CDR3: TGTGCCAGCAGAGACCCCGGGACAGGGGTTGACGAGCAGTACTTC. It encodes CASRDPGTGVDEQYF. The rearrangement joins TRBV6-1 to TRBJ2-7, with 10 bases aligning to TRBD1. The CDR3 is 15 residues long. V was pared by 6 bases and J by 5 bases, with 10 bases of the junction left unmatched. Germline-derived CDR1 and CDR2 are MNHNS and SASEGT.

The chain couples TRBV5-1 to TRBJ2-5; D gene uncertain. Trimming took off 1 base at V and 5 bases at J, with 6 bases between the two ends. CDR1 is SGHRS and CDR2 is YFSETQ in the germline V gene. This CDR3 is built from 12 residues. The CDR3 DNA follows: TGCGCCAGCAGCTTGACCCGGGAGACCCAGTACTTC. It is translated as CASSLTRETQYF. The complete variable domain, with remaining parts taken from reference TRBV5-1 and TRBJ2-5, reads KAGVTQTPRYLIKTRGQQVTLSCSPISGHRSVSWYQQTPGQGLQFLFEYFSETQRNKGNFPGRFSGRQFSNSRSEMNVSTLELGDSALYLCASSLTRETQYFGPGTRLLVL.

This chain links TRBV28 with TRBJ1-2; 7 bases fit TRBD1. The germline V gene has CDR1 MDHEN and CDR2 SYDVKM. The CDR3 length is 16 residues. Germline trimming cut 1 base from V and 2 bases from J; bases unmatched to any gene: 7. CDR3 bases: TGTGCCAGCAGTTTATTCAGACGACAGGGCAACTATGGCTACACCTTC. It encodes CASSLFRRQGNYGYTF.